Below are 2 T cell receptor beta chains sequenced from a single sample in a study of T-cell memory formation after mild COVID-19. TCRdb processed the 5' RACE reads anew with MiXCR; each CDR3 protein has one entry. The data hold 210,000 or so distinct CDR3 sequences, with 25% to 35% observed a single time. The source material was PBMCs or a T cell subset sorted from them (not recorded which). Receptors originate from an adult woman who had mild COVID-19 (a few samples of this study predate the infection). Cell type and time point are not known.

In DNA form, the CDR3 reads TGTGCTAGTGGTTTAACGTCTAGCGCCAGCTTGTTCTTC. This gives the protein CASGLTSSASLFF. The gene calls are TRBV12-5 and TRBJ2-1; D possibly corresponds to TRBD2 (6 bases). The V and J ends lost 3 bases and 15 bases respectively, with 18 bases between them. The CDR3 extends over 13 amino acids. Germline V gene lookup returns CDR1 LGHNT and CDR2 FRNRAP.

V and J are TRBV12-3 or TRBV12-4 and TRBJ2-1; 7 bases are a match to TRBD1. The CDR3 length is 16 residues. The V and J ends lost 3 bases and 3 bases, in that order; junction bases with no gene match: 8. CDR3 loop: CASSFEGDSIYNEQFF. CDR3 in DNA: TGTGCCAGCAGTTTTGAGGGGGACAGCATCTACAATGAGCAGTTCTTC.